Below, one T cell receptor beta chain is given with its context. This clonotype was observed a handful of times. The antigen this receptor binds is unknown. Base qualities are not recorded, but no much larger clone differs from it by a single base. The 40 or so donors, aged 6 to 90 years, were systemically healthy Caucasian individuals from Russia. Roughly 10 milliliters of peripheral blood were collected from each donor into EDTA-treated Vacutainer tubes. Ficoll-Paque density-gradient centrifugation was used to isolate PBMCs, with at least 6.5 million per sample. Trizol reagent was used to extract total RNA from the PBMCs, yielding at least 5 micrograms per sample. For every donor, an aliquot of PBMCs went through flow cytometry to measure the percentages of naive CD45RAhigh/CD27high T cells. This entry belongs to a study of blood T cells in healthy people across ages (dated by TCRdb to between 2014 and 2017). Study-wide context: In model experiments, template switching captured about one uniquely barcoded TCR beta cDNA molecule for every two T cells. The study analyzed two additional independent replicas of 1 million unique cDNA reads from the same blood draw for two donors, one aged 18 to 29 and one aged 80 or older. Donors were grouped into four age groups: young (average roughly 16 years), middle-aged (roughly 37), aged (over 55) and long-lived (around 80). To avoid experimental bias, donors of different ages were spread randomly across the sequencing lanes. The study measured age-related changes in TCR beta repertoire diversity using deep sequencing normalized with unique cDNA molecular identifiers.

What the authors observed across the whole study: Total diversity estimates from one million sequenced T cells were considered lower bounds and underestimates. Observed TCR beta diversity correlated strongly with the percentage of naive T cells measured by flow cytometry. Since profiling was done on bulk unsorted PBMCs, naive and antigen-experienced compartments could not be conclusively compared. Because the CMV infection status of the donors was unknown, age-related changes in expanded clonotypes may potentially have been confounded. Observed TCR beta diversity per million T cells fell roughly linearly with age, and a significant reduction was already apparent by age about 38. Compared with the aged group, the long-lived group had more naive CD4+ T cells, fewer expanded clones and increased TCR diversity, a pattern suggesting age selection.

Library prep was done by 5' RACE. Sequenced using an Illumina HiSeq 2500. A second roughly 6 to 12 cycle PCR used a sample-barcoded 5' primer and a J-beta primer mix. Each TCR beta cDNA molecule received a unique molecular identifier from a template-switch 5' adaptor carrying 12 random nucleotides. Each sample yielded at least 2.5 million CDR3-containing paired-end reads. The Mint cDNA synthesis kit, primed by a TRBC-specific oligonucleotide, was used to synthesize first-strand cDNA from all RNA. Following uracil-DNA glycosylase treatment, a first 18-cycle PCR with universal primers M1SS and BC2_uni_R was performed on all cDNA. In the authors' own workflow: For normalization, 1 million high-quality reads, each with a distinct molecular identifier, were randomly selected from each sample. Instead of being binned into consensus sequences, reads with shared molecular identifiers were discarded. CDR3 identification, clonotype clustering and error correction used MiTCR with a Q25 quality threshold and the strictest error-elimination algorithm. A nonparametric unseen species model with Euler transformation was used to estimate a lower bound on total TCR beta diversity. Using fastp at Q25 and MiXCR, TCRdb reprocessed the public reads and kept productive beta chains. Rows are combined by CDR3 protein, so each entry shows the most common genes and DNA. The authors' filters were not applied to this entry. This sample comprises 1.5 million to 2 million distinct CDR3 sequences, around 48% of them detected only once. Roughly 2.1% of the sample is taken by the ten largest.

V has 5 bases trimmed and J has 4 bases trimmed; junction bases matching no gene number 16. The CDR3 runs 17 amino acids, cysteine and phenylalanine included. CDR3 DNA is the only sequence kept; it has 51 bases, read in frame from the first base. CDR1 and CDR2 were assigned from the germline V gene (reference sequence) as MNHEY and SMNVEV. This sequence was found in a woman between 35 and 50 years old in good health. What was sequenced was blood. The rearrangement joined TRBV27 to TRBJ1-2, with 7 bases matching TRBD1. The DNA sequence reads TGTGCCAGCAGTCCCGACAGGGCCCCAGTCGAGAGCTATGGCTACACCTTC. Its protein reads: CASSPDRAPVESYGYTF.